These 11 T cell receptor beta chains originate from one sample sequenced in a study of blood T cells in healthy people across ages. Next came a second PCR, run for roughly 6 to 11 cycles, which used a sample-barcoded 5' primer along with a J-beta primer mix. One entry per CDR3 protein results from TCRdb running MiXCR on the 5' RACE reads. The table has about 320,000 distinct CDR3 sequences, 25% to 30% seen once; the top ten hold approximately 30%. The specimen sequenced was blood. The receptors were sampled from a woman aged 70-85 years in good health.

The J gene is TRBJ2-1, the V gene TRBV20-1; 10 nucleotides agree with TRBD2. J gave up 4 bases and V 5 bases, and 14 bases lay outside the gene matches. The CDR3 length is 17 residues. The germline CDR1 and CDR2 sequences are DFQATT and SNEGSKA (reference sequence). CDR3: CSAPWTFRTSGYNEQFF. The CDR3 nucleotides are TGCAGTGCTCCGTGGACCTTCCGGACTAGCGGATACAATGAGCAGTTCTTC.

This chain links TRBV3-1 with TRBJ1-2; 8 positions agree with TRBD1. Per germline, CDR1 LGHDT and CDR2 YNNKEL (reference sequence). The CDR3 runs 15 residues. The junction had 6 bases not matched to a gene; V was cut back by 1 base and J by 5 bases. The CDR3 nucleotides are TGTGCCAGCAGCCAAGGGACAGGGCCGGGTTATGGCTACACCTTC. Translated, it gives CASSQGTGPGYGYTF. Drawing the rest from reference TRBV3-1 and TRBJ1-2, the complete variable domain is DTAVSQTPKYLVTQMGNDKSIKCEQNLGHDTMYWYKQDSKKFLKIMFSYNNKELIINETVPNRFSPKSPDKAHLNLHINSLELGDSAVYFCASSQGTGPGYGYTFGSGTRLTVV.

The chain carries TRBV28 and TRBJ1-2; possible D gene TRBD1, 6 bases. In germline, CDR1 is MDHEN, CDR2 SYDVKM. CDR3 length: 13 residues. V was pared by 6 bases and J by 12 bases, with 20 bases between. The CDR3 loop reads CASRDPGHRPHTF. CDR3 DNA sequence: TGTGCCAGCAGGGACCCGGGACATCGGCCTCACACCTTC.

This clonotype was counted many times. The V call is TRBV29-1, the J call TRBJ2-5, with D possibly TRBD1 on 5 matching bases. Germline V gives CDR1 SQVTM, CDR2 ANQGSEA. V was clipped by 8 bases and J by 2 bases, with 15 bases between them. This CDR3 spans 13 amino acids. The CDR3: CSSKGHRQETQYF. CDR3 sequence (DNA): TGCAGCTCAAAGGGGCACAGGCAAGAGACCCAGTACTTC.

The V and J genes are TRBV20-1 and TRBJ2-3; tentatively, D is TRBD2 (6 bases). Germline V gene sequence: CDR1 DFQATT, CDR2 SNEGSKA (reference sequence). The CDR3 sequence is 12 residues long. V lost 6 bases, J lost 3 bases, and 10 bases lay in between. CDR3 sequence reads: CSAIGGTDTQYF. The CDR3 region has the DNA TGCAGTGCGATCGGGGGTACAGATACGCAGTATTTT.

This clonotype was seen a few times. The J gene is TRBJ2-1, the V gene TRBV27; D ambiguous. CDR3 length: 12 amino acids. V was pared by 6 bases and J by 2 bases, with 5 bases between. Germline assignment: CDR1 MNHEY and CDR2 SMNVEV (reference sequence). CDR3 amino acids: CASRGTYNEQFF. DNA of the CDR3: TGTGCCAGCAGGGGGACCTACAATGAGCAGTTCTTC.

This clonotype was observed a few times. This chain joins TRBV7-2 and TRBJ2-7; no clear D gene. The CDR3 consists of 14 residues. The V end was cut by 1 base, the J end by 7 bases, with 14 bases between. The germline gives CDR1 SGHTA, CDR2 FQGNSA. The CDR3 nucleotides are TGTGCCAGCAGCTTAGTGGGCACGGTGGGGGAGCAGTACTTC. It is translated as CASSLVGTVGEQYF.

The chain employs TRBV12-3 or TRBV12-4 and TRBJ1-2; 9 bases align to TRBD1. V shed 3 bases and J 6 bases; nucleotides not matched to a gene: 5. This CDR3 is built from 14 residues. The CDR3 loop reads CASSFLQGADGYTF. In DNA, the CDR3 is TGTGCCAGCAGTTTCCTACAGGGGGCCGATGGCTACACCTTC.

Turning to this clonotype: An end of the junction does not agree with germline; a read error may underlie this. The chain has TRBV5-1 and TRBJ1-1, with D perhaps TRBD1 (5 bases). The CDR3 has 15 amino acids. Germline values: CDR1 SGHRS, CDR2 YFSETQ. The CDR3 nucleotides read TGCGCCAGTAGCTTGGAGGGCGGGGCACAGACTGAAGCTTTCTTT. This sequence encodes CASSLEGGAQTEAFF. The variable domain in full, completed from reference TRBV5-1 and TRBJ1-1, reads KAGVTQTPRYLIKTRGQQVTLSCSPISGHRSVSWYQQTPGQGLQFLFEYFSETQRNKGNFPGRFSGRQFSNSRSEMNVSTLELGDSALYLCASSLEGGAQTEAFFGQGTRLTVV.

This clonotype has at least ten counts. The chain recombines TRBV24-1 with TRBJ2-1, with D possibly being TRBD1 or TRBD2 (5 bases each). Germline values: CDR1 KGHDR, CDR2 SFDVKD. CDR3 length: 15 residues. Deletions cut 4 bases from V and 9 bases from J, with 18 bases between. In nucleotides, the CDR3 is TGTGCCACCAGTGACCCTACCCCAGGGAGCAGTGAGCAGTTCTTC. It is translated as CATSDPTPGSSEQFF.

This clonotype was seen a handful of times. The chain carries TRBV29-1 and TRBJ2-7, with a possible D match to TRBD1 (6 bases). Trimming pared 6 bases from V and 3 bases from J, leaving 18 bases between. Germline V gene sequence: CDR1 SQVTM, CDR2 ANQGSEA. CDR3 size: 14 residues. The CDR3 DNA follows: TGCAGCGTCCGGGACAATGATTTACTCTACGAGCAGTACTTC. Its translation is CSVRDNDLLYEQYF.